This T cell receptor beta chain is from a study of cytomegalovirus exposure and HLA in healthy donors (dated by TCRdb to 2016 to 2017). The study in broad terms: According to an earlier analysis of 550 to 750 of the donors, 200 million or so T cells yielded over 100 million unique TCR beta sequences and around 300 Gb of sequence data. A later analysis re-analyzed previously published TCR beta repertoires from 666 donors and added high-resolution HLA genotyping to study TCR occurrence patterns. An early release covering roughly 640 HLA-typed donors comprised about 320 gigabases of sequencing data and around 86 million unique TCR sequences. Every discovery cohort repertoire had been produced on one sequencing platform. A later genetic analysis used genome-wide SNP genotypes for about three fifths of the roughly 700 donors, treating that subset as a discovery cohort. Rather than using new phenotypic data, the later analysis identified candidate immune exposures from TCR beta sequences and from how often those sequences occurred across donors. The study aimed to test whether cataloging public T cell receptors could reveal signatures of past pathogen exposure. Several DR-DQ haplotypes were treated as single units for association and clustering because of strong linkage in the cohort. Among the approximately 400 genotyped donors, about 85% belonged to the genetic ancestry cluster associated with self-reported Caucasian donors. To decide whether each TCR beta V gene segment behaved as functional or pseudogenic, an earlier analysis of 587 of the donors relied on high-throughput TCR beta sequencing. Donor age, sex, ethnicity and CMV serostatus were compiled together with the repertoire data. Typing coverage varied by locus: roughly 629-640 donors for A, B, C, DRB1 and DQB1; approximately 520 for DQA1; more than 600 for DPA1; some 470 for DPB1. A separate validation cohort of approximately 130 different subjects was used in addition to the 666-subject first cohort. Class I and class II HLA loci were covered by the typing at four-digit resolution. To predict cytomegalovirus infection status, the study brought together high-throughput TCR immunosequencing, statistical association of individual TCRs with disease status, and machine learning. Across around 400 genotyped donors of the cohort, an average of about 240,000 unique TCR beta nucleotide sequences per donor were sequenced, and 15% to 20% of those sequences were non-productive. The study profiled the T cell repertoires of some 610 subjects by immunosequencing and related them to cytomegalovirus serostatus. The research as a whole found: In a later analysis, the rate of TCR association differed among HLA loci, with DRB1 alleles having the most associated TCRs and HLA-C alleles having the fewest. Because counts were too low, roughly 16 rarely observed V segments, including chromosome 9 orphons, were left out of the earlier analysis of a few hundred of the donors. A cluster of highly shared sequence variants was judged likely to represent a technical artifact of the sequencing pipeline. A further reported finding was that TCR beta sequences accurately predicted the HLA-A and HLA-B alleles for most subjects in the first cohort. A few of the identified cytomegalovirus-associated TCR beta chains were confirmed in vitro to be specific for cytomegalovirus antigens. In a later analysis, HLA-associated TCR beta chains were found to be more clonally expanded and to have lower generation probabilities than equally common non-associated chains. Because HLA typing was unavailable for some donors at each locus, only the typed subset was used in association tests. In both the original and validation cohorts, the classifier was reported to diagnose cytomegalovirus status with high specificity and sensitivity. At a false discovery rate of 0.05, a later analysis linked under 20,000 TCR beta sequences to specific HLA alleles. A later analysis found that most CMV-associated TCR beta chains appeared HLA-restricted, with HLA associations seemingly driven largely by CMV exposure. In a later analysis, several top co-occurrence clusters were reported to appear linked to parvovirus B19, influenza, CMV and Epstein-Barr virus. Correlated functional status among segregating V segments might be attributable to linkage disequilibrium, but an unknown experimental factor could not be ruled out. An earlier analysis of approximately 590 of the donors showed that most TCR beta V segments appeared in productive rearrangements either about 90% or about 30% of the time, which broadly matched IMGT annotations. When HLA alleles, especially DR and DQ, strongly co-occurred, TCR associations were difficult to assign to individual alleles. Only TCR beta chains were sequenced in this cohort, and the absence of alpha or paired-chain data limited detectable features. According to a later genetic analysis, donors in an Asian-associated ancestry cluster had fewer N-insertions in productive TCRs than the approximately 700-donor mean. An association between a missense DCLRE1C variant and V-gene and J-gene trimming of TCR beta chains was found in a later genetic analysis and replicated in an independent cohort. The study listed over 150 TCR beta chains as associated with cytomegalovirus. Roughly uniform sequencing depth across donors was assumed in presence/absence analyses, although this assumption may not hold. Most TCR sequences were observed very rarely across donors, whereas some public TCRs were present in many individuals. The only immune exposure information available for the cohort was CMV serostatus. The 87-base-pair reads could not distinguish some IMGT-functional V segments, including TRBV6-2 and TRBV6-3, so those segments were excluded. According to the authors, the approach could potentially be generalized to other disease states and immunological phenotypes.

The cohort consisted of 650 to 850 healthy bone marrow donors. All cohort members were sampled while nominally healthy, although unrecorded immune exposures were likely present. The donor was CMV seronegative and was included in the group of over 300 seronegative cohort members. A peripheral blood sample was collected from each donor, and TCR beta sequencing was performed on peripheral blood mononuclear cells. Genomic DNA extraction from the blood cell samples was performed with the Qiagen DNeasy Blood Extraction Kit. Trimming takes 0 bases off V and 7 bases off J; junction bases not matched to a gene: 17. Reading from cysteine to phenylalanine, the CDR3 counts 18 amino acids. Left in the record is the CDR3 DNA by itself, 54 bases read in frame from the first base. Reading the germline V gene gives CDR1 KGHSH and CDR2 LQKENI. To prepare the library, the immunoSEQ multiplex PCR assay was applied. For the multiplex PCR, a mixture combining 60 forward primers for TCR Vbeta segments and 13 reverse primers for TCR Jbeta segments was used. Amplification of the CDR3 region of rearranged TCR beta genes was performed with a multiplex PCR assay on genomic DNA. The Illumina HiSeq System was used to sequence the amplified TCR beta libraries as 87-base-pair reads. As for how the authors treated the data: A later analysis tallied roughly 78 million unique TCR beta chains across the 660 or so repertoires, and approximately 11 million of those chains were shared by two or more donors. To remove PCR and sequencing errors, raw reads were error-corrected and collapsed into unique sequences using a nearest-neighbor algorithm that merged closely related sequences. Alignment of CDR3 sequences to IMGT reference sequences was used to assign V, D and J gene segments. Each retained sequence needed at least a six-nucleotide match to both a V gene segment and a J gene segment. Rearrangements were called productive when the CDR3 lacked stop codons and stayed in frame with V and J; all others were non-productive. Following IMGT convention, CDR3 was defined as the stretch from the second conserved V-encoded cysteine up to the conserved J-encoded phenylalanine. The earlier analysis of 500 to 600 of the donors excluded sequences that lacked an unambiguous match to a single V gene segment. In an earlier analysis of approximately 500 of the donors, a V segment was called functional when productive rearrangements were above 56.7%, and segregating when the standard deviation between donors exceeded 5%. A statistical classification framework was developed to diagnose cytomegalovirus status using the catalog of TCR beta chain sequences. In a later analysis, TCR nucleotide sequences were compared against IMGT/GENE-DB human TR gene sequences so that V and J genes could be assigned. The TCRdist pipeline was used in a later analysis to assign CDR3 sequences and most-parsimonious VDJ recombination scenarios. In a later analysis, each TCR beta chain was defined by its CDR3 amino acid sequence together with its V-gene family, and reads lacking a unique V-gene family were excluded. A later analysis removed 450 to 600 highly shared, low-generation-probability nucleotide sequences to deal with suspected cross-contamination and a sequencing artifact. A later analysis calculated a clonal expansion index for each public chain from normalized within-repertoire ranks of inferred template counts. In a later analysis, generation probabilities were computed with a VDJ recombination model fitted to out-of-frame rearrangements, and the resulting probabilities were checked against IGoR. A later analysis scored TCR-TCR, TCR-HLA and TCR-CMV co-occurrence with hypergeometric tests, applying a repertoire-size bias correction to TCR pairs. False discovery rates were estimated in a later analysis by permuting HLA or CMV assignments 20 times. A later analysis grouped co-occurring TCRs with DBSCAN, adding TCRdist sequence similarity when clustering within HLA-allele-positive subsets. Repertoires with fewer than 30,000 or more than 120,000 public chains, plus five repertoires with anomalous nucleotide sharing, were excluded from co-occurrence clustering. This immuneACCESS table, as held by TCRdb, lists in-frame sequences with V and J called but not all clones. Of the missing ones, under half trace to an unresolved V gene in checked studies; the others have no known cause. V, J and clone size reflect that table, while D and trimming were determined from the DNA. In all, the sample holds 50,000 to 70,000 clones, and about four fifths of those were seen once. Clones ranked in the top ten supply roughly 4% of the sample.

This clone appeared once. Its antigen is not yet known. No base-level quality is on record; no much larger clone is a single base apart. The chain is encoded by TRBV18 joined to TRBJ2-7, with 8 bases matching TRBD2. Sequencing was carried out using PBMCs. This receptor was obtained from a woman aged 40 to 50 in good health and CMV-seronegative. The nucleotides are TGTGCCAGCTCACCACCCGGCCCACAGGGACTAGGCGTGTGGGAGCAGTACTTC. It translates to CASSPPGPQGLGVWEQYF.